This is a list of T cell receptor beta chains from one sample in a study of blood T cell repertoires in COVID-19. The method was immunoSEQ multiplex PCR; TCRdb's version includes in-frame clones alone and lacks a portion of them. This sample has roughly 320,000 clones, with 85% found just once. Sequences were obtained from peripheral blood. Receptors originate from a human donor in a cohort sampled during active COVID-19. Each CDR3 is given with its conserved first and last residue. The order of the fields is D gene, V gene, CDR3 length, clone size, J gene, CDR3 DNA, CDR3 protein. D genes are given only for firm matches. Size tells how often a clone was seen (once, few, many) or the class of an expanded clone, and some rows leave it out.

TRBD1,TRBV25-1,17,once,TRBJ1-4,TGTGCCAGCAGTGATCGGGCAGGGGGAAATGCTAATGAAAAACTGTTTTTT,CASSDRAGGNANEKLFF
TRBD1,TRBV29-1,15,-,TRBJ2-3,TGCAGCGTTGAACTCCAGGGGGCGCCCCCAGATACGCAGTATTTT,CSVELQGAPPDTQYF
TRBD1,TRBV19,12,many,TRBJ1-1,TGTGCCAGTTGGACAGGGGGTTCTGGGGCTTTCTTT,CASWTGGSGAFF
-,TRBV7-2,13,-,TRBJ2-7,TGTGCCAGCAGCTTATGGGCTCACTACGAGCAGTACTTC,CASSLWAHYEQYF
-,TRBV5-4,14,-,TRBJ2-3,TGTGCCAGCAGGGTGGGACTGGTCACAGATACGCAGTATTTT,CASRVGLVTDTQYF
TRBD1,TRBV5-1,14,-,TRBJ1-1,TGCGCCAGCAGCTCGGGAGACAGGGACACTGAAGCTTTCTTT,CASSSGDRDTEAFF
-,TRBV19,14,once,TRBJ2-7,TGTGCCAGTAGCCCGCCCGGGACAACCTACGAGCAGTACTTC,CASSPPGTTYEQYF
-,TRBV3-1/TRBV3-2,16,-,TRBJ1-2,TGTGCCAGCAGCCAAGGGGTGCAGCGACCGTTTTATGGCTACACCTTC,CASSQGVQRPFYGYTF
-,TRBV2,11,-,TRBJ1-1,TGTGCCAGCAGTGAAGGAGCGCTCGTCCCGTTT,CASSEGALVPF
-,TRBV27,12,-,TRBJ2-1,TGTGCCAGCCAGGGTTCCTACAATGAGCAGTTCTTC,CASQGSYNEQFF
-,TRBV2,13,-,TRBJ2-2,TGTGCCGGGGGGAGGCAGAACACCGGGGAGCTGTTTTTT,CAGGRQNTGELFF
-,TRBV2,14,-,TRBJ2-4,TGTGCCAGCAGTGAAAAGGGGCCGAAAAACATTCAGTACTTC,CASSEKGPKNIQYF
-,TRBV7-2,13,-,TRBJ1-1,TGTGCCAGCAGCGGGCCCCTTTGGGCTGAAGCTTTCTTT,CASSGPLWAEAFF
TRBD1,TRBV19,14,-,TRBJ2-3,TGTGCCAGTAGTATACAGGGGGAGAGATATACGCAGTATTTT,CASSIQGERYTQYF
-,TRBV27,13,-,TRBJ1-5,TGTGCCAGCAGTTTACTGGCAGATCAGCCCCAGCATTTT,CASSLLADQPQHF
-,TRBV6-1,15,-,TRBJ1-2,TGTGCCAGCAGTGAAGGGTCCAGGGTTGGTAATGGCTACACCTTC,CASSEGSRVGNGYTF
TRBD2,TRBV2,15,-,TRBJ2-7,TGTGCCAGCATCGCCGGGGGGGTTACCTCCTACGAGCAGTACTTC,CASIAGGVTSYEQYF
-,TRBV3-1/TRBV3-2,16,-,TRBJ2-7,TGTGCCAGCAGCCAAGTCAGGGTATCAGGAGTGTACGAGCAGTACTTC,CASSQVRVSGVYEQYF
TRBD1,TRBV5-1,14,-,TRBJ1-1,TGCGCCAGCAGCCCCACAGGGGAGTTCACTGAAGCTTTCTTT,CASSPTGEFTEAFF
TRBD1,TRBV2,15,-,TRBJ1-4,TGTGCCAGCAGGGGACAGGGGAGGGAAAATGAAAAACTGTTTTTT,CASRGQGRENEKLFF
TRBD1,TRBV2,16,-,TRBJ1-5,TGTGCCAGCAGTGAAGCTTCGGGGCAGGGGGTGAAGCCCCAGCATTTT,CASSEASGQGVKPQHF
-,TRBV9,13,-,TRBJ2-3,TGTGCCAGCAGCGAACTTAATGCAGATACGCAGTATTTT,CASSELNADTQYF
TRBD2,TRBV6-6,18,-,TRBJ2-2,TGTGCCAGCAGTCCGACTAGCGGGGGTCGGACGAACACCGGGGAGCTGTTTTTT,CASSPTSGGRTNTGELFF
-,TRBV9,14,-,TRBJ1-4,TGTGCCAGCAGCTTGGGCAGGGTTAATGAAAAACTGTTTTTT,CASSLGRVNEKLFF
-,TRBV24-1,14,-,TRBJ1-5,TGTGCCAGAGCGCAAGGTTATAGCAATCAGCCCCAGCATTTT,CARAQGYSNQPQHF
-,TRBV27,17,-,TRBJ2-3,TGTGCCAGCAGTCCCCTATGGACAGCCCCAAAGGGAAATACGCAGTATTTT,CASSPLWTAPKGNTQYF
TRBD1,TRBV5-4,13,-,TRBJ2-7,TGTGCCAGCAGCTTGCGACAGGGTTACGAGCAGTACTTC,CASSLRQGYEQYF
TRBD2,TRBV10-3,17,-,TRBJ2-1,TGTGCCATCAGTGATGGAGCTAGCGGGGGGGCAGGTGGTGAGCAGTTCTTC,CAISDGASGGAGGEQFF
TRBD1,TRBV12-5,13,-,TRBJ1-2,TGTGCTAGTGGTTCGGGGACAGGGGTCGGCTACACCTTC,CASGSGTGVGYTF
-,TRBV6-5,13,-,TRBJ1-1,TGTGCCAGCAGTTACTCGACAAACACTGAAGCTTTCTTT,CASSYSTNTEAFF
TRBD1,TRBV13,16,-,TRBJ2-4,TGTGCCAGCAGCCTGGGACAGGGGCCTGGCGGGGACATTCAGTACTTC,CASSLGQGPGGDIQYF
TRBD1,TRBV3-1/TRBV3-2,12,-,TRBJ1-2,TGTGCCAGCAGACAGGGGTTAAGTGGCTACACCTTC,CASRQGLSGYTF
-,TRBV12-3/TRBV12-4,13,-,TRBJ1-1,TGTGCCAGCAGTTTCGATCCCGGGGTTGAAGCTTTCTTT,CASSFDPGVEAFF
-,TRBV10-2,20,-,TRBJ1-2,TGCGCCAGCAGAGCCTTAATCTCATCCAGGGCCGCTAATCCTAACTATGGCTACACCTTC,CASRALISSRAANPNYGYTF
TRBD1,TRBV5-4,16,-,TRBJ1-1,TGTGCCAGCAGCCTTACGACAGGGGGCCCGAACACTGAAGCTTTCTTT,CASSLTTGGPNTEAFF
-,TRBV5-5,11,-,TRBJ2-7,TGTGCCAGCAGAGATCTCAGCGAGCAGTACTTC,CASRDLSEQYF
-,TRBV5-1,12,once,TRBJ2-1,TGCGCCAGCAGCTTGGAATTAAATGAGCAGTTCTTC,CASSLELNEQFF
-,TRBV15,15,-,TRBJ1-5,TGTGCCACCAGCAGAGATGGGGCAGAGAATCAGCCCCAGCATTTT,CATSRDGAENQPQHF
-,TRBV5-4,17,-,TRBJ1-6,TGTGCCAGCAGCTCCGGACACCGCAGCTCCTATAATTCACCCCTCCACTTT,CASSSGHRSSYNSPLHF
TRBD1,TRBV9,13,-,TRBJ2-7,TGTGCCAGCAGCCCCAATACAGGGGGCGAGCAGTACTTC,CASSPNTGGEQYF
TRBD1,TRBV7-9,14,-,TRBJ2-7,TGTGCCAGCAGCCTGACGGGACAGGGTGGGGAGCAGTACTTC,CASSLTGQGGEQYF
-,TRBV2,12,-,TRBJ1-2,TGTGCCAGCATGAGGGCACAGTATGGCTACACCTTC,CASMRAQYGYTF
TRBD2,TRBV9,15,-,TRBJ2-3,TGTGCCAGCAGCGTACTAGCGGGGGGCCCAGATACGCAGTATTTT,CASSVLAGGPDTQYF
TRBD1,TRBV5-1,14,-,TRBJ1-2,TGCGCCAGCTCCGGAACAGGGGGGTACTATGGCTACACCTTC,CASSGTGGYYGYTF
-,TRBV5-6,16,-,TRBJ1-2,TGTGCCAGCAGCTTGCCGACAGGCGACCGCAGTAATGGCTACACCTTC,CASSLPTGDRSNGYTF
-,TRBV6-5,13,-,TRBJ1-2,TGTGCCAGCAGTTACGGTGGGCAGGGCGGCTACACCTTC,CASSYGGQGGYTF
-,TRBV7-9,14,-,TRBJ1-1,TGTGCCAGCAGCCAGGGACACCCGAACACTGAAGCTTTCTTT,CASSQGHPNTEAFF
TRBD1,TRBV3-1/TRBV3-2,15,-,TRBJ1-6,TGTGCCAGCAGCCTTGGACAGGAGTCGGGTTCACCCCTCCACTTT,CASSLGQESGSPLHF
-,TRBV30,13,-,TRBJ2-7,TGTGCCTGGAGTCGGGACTTCAACTACGAGCAGTACTTC,CAWSRDFNYEQYF
-,TRBV6-5,13,-,TRBJ1-1,TGTGCCATCAGAGTCCCCAGTTTAACTGAAGCTTTCTTT,CAIRVPSLTEAFF
-,TRBV6-5,15,-,TRBJ2-1,TGTGCCAGCAGCCCCGCTGGGACACACTACAATGAGCAGTTCTTC,CASSPAGTHYNEQFF
TRBD2,TRBV7-3,18,-,TRBJ2-2,TGTGCCAGCAGCTTAACGTACCTAGCGGGGATCAGCACCGGGGAGCTGTTTTTT,CASSLTYLAGISTGELFF
-,TRBV25-1,13,-,TRBJ1-5,TGTGCCACCTCCCCGGGTGGCAATCAGCCCCAGCATTTT,CATSPGGNQPQHF